This T cell receptor (beta chain) was found in a study of response to subunit inactivated influenza vaccine. General observations from the study: With each seasonal influenza vaccination, the authors suggested, few new T cells are recruited.

Turning to this clonotype: Its antigen remains unidentified.

Germline CDR1 is SQVTM and CDR2 is ANQGSEA. The ends lost 4 bases at V and 4 bases at J; junction bases unmatched: 5. CDR3 size: 14 residues. MiXCR, run by TCRdb on the RT-PCR reads, gives a single entry per CDR3 protein. The sample has around 650,000 distinct CDR3 sequences, roughly 14% seen once. The chain combines TRBV29-1 with TRBJ2-3; TRBD1 matches 10 bases. The sequences come from PBMCs from blood, collected 12 days after vaccination. This TCR was recovered from a man aged 50 or older who received an inactivated influenza vaccine. This CDR3 is CSVGQGARADTQYF. The DNA of the CDR3 is TGCAGCGTTGGACAGGGGGCCCGGGCAGATACGCAGTATTTT.